This T cell receptor (beta chain) comes out of a study of blood T cell repertoires in COVID-19. Overall study: Samples representing acute and convalescent COVID-19 were sourced from the United States, Italy and Spain. Sources were T cells, B-cell-depleted T cells, or PBMCs; the material itself was cDNA or gDNA.

The CDR3 is 15 residues long. Germline assignment: CDR1 LNHDA and CDR2 SQIVND (reference sequence). The ends lost 7 bases at V and 1 base at J; junction bases unmatched: 7. Sequenced by immunoSEQ multiplex PCR; TCRdb stores in-frame clones only, minus some. Of about 70,000 clones listed, around nine tenths were seen once; the top ten hold approximately 20%. The receptor comes from a woman at least 80 years old with acute or convalescent COVID-19. The chain recombines TRBV19 with TRBJ2-1; 7 bases agree with TRBD1. The sample consisted of peripheral blood. CDR3 bases: TGTGCCAGTACCCAGAGGGGACAGTCCTACAATGAGCAGTTCTTC. Its translation is CASTQRGQSYNEQFF.